This T cell receptor (beta chain) emerged from a study of blood T cell repertoires in COVID-19. Study at large: The origin of the acute and convalescent COVID-19 samples was the United States, Italy and Spain.

The V end lost 11 bases, the J end lost 0 bases, and 14 bases lay between the germline ends. This CDR3 is built from 14 residues. Per germline, CDR1 ENHRY and CDR2 SYGVKD. TCRdb's table, derived via immunoSEQ multiplex PCR, lists solely in-frame clones and lacks some. Of tens of thousands of clones detected, approximately 90% appear once; the ten largest clones hold around 40%. The rearrangement joins TRBV10-3 to TRBJ1-3, with D perhaps matching TRBD1 (5 bases). What was sequenced was peripheral blood. The clonotype was recovered from a man aged 55 to 70 with active or convalescent COVID-19. The CDR3, as DNA: TGTGCCTCCCGACGGGGGAGCTCTGGAAACACCATATATTTT. This translates into CASRRGSSGNTIYF.